The 12 T cell receptor beta chains below all came from one sample that was sequenced in a study of blood T cells in healthy people across ages. Primers used in a second PCR of about 7 to 12 cycles were a sample-barcoded 5' primer and a J-beta primer mix. TCRdb independently ran MiXCR on the 5' RACE reads; one entry per CDR3 protein. The repertoire consists of hundreds of thousands of distinct CDR3 sequences, with less than 60% occurring once and the leading ten covering around 18%. Sequenced material: blood. The source of these receptors is a man aged 80 or over in good health.

This sequence joins TRBV20-1 and TRBJ1-5, with D unresolved. There are 13 residues in the CDR3. Germline assignment: CDR1 DFQATT and CDR2 SNEGSKA (reference sequence). V lost 7 bases and J 5 bases, leaving 15 bases between the germline ends. The CDR3 here is CSVLGPSDQPQHF. The DNA of the CDR3 is TGCAGTGTTCTCGGGCCCTCCGATCAGCCCCAGCATTTT.

The rearrangement uses TRBV7-2 and TRBJ2-7; the match to TRBD2 covers 7 bases. CDR1 and CDR2 (germline): SGHTA, FQGNSA. The CDR3 has 16 amino acids. J gave up 0 bases and V 3 bases, and 8 bases lay outside the gene matches. The CDR3 is CASSFGLGGSSYEQYF. DNA of the CDR3: TGTGCCAGCAGCTTCGGTCTCGGGGGGAGCTCCTACGAGCAGTACTTC.

CDR3: CASSYGRGAVKNIQYF. CDR3 in DNA: TGTGCCAGCTCCTACGGTAGGGGGGCTGTCAAAAACATTCAGTACTTC. The chain is built from TRBV7-2 and TRBJ2-4; D assignment may be TRBD1 or TRBD2 (6 bases each). Germline V gives CDR1 SGHTA, CDR2 FQGNSA. CDR3 length equals 16 residues. Trimming left V 8 bases short and J 3 bases short, with 20 bases between.

This clonotype was detected many times. This rearrangement joins TRBV12-3 or TRBV12-4 to TRBJ2-7, with D perhaps given as TRBD1 or TRBD2 (5 bases each). The CDR3 totals 14 residues. Trimming cost V 3 bases and J 6 bases, with 15 bases left between them. The CDR3: CASSFNGGEGEQYF. CDR3 bases: TGTGCCAGCAGTTTTAATGGGGGAGAAGGCGAGCAGTACTTC.

In this sample, this clonotype turned up once. The genes are TRBV7-2 and TRBJ2-4; 12 bases match TRBD2. The J call is uncertain, as TRBJ2-7 better fits the DNA end. Germline CDR1 SGHTA, CDR2 FQGNSA. The CDR3 contains 15 residues. The CDR3 nucleotides read TGTGCCAGCAGCCGGACTAGCGGGAACCCCTACGAGCAGTACTTC. Translation gives CASSRTSGNPYEQYF.

This clonotype was observed at least ten times. V and J are TRBV5-6 and TRBJ2-7; TRBD2 aligns across 14 bases. Germline V gives CDR1 SGHDT, CDR2 YYEEEE. This CDR3 contains 17 residues. Trimming removed 2 bases from V and 5 bases from J; junction bases left unmatched: 9. The CDR3 spells CASSLTGLAGGSNEQYF. The CDR3 region has the DNA TGTGCCAGCAGCTTAACCGGACTAGCGGGAGGTTCCAACGAGCAGTACTTC.

This clonotype was seen many times. The chain links TRBV29-1 to TRBJ2-1, with D possibly being TRBD1 or TRBD2 (6 bases each). The CDR3 spans 14 residues. Trimming removed 4 bases at V and 2 bases at J, with 12 bases between. Germline CDR1 and CDR2: SQVTM and ANQGSEA. DNA for the CDR3: TGCAGCGTTGCGGGGGCTTCGACCTACAATGAGCAGTTCTTC. Protein: CSVAGASTYNEQFF.

The chain links TRBV20-1 to TRBJ2-1, with D tentatively TRBD2 (5 bases). The V gene lost 2 bases and the J gene lost 2 bases, with 16 bases spanning the gap. Germline V gives CDR1 DFQATT, CDR2 SNEGSKA (reference sequence). There are 16 residues in the CDR3. The CDR3, as DNA: TGCAGTGCTAGACAGAGGACTTCCCCTCCCTACAATGAGCAGTTCTTC. It encodes CSARQRTSPPYNEQFF.

The chain employs TRBV7-2 and TRBJ2-7; D is unclear. V was clipped by 1 base and J by 2 bases, with 6 bases between them. Germline V CDR1 and CDR2: SGHTA, FQGNSA. CDR3 length equals 13 residues. CDR3 protein: CASSLVQAYEQYF. As DNA, the CDR3 is TGTGCCAGCAGCTTAGTCCAAGCCTACGAGCAGTACTTC.

This clonotype has more than one count but fewer than ten. The V and J genes are TRBV10-3 and TRBJ2-2, with TRBD1 matching 12 bases. The germline V gene encodes CDR1 ENHRY and CDR2 SYGVKD. V shed 3 bases and J 4 bases; nucleotides not matched to a gene: 3. The length of the CDR3 is 16 residues. CDR3 amino acids: CAISEPGQGATGELFF. CDR3 DNA sequence: TGTGCCATCAGTGAACCGGGACAGGGGGCCACCGGGGAGCTGTTTTTT.

V and J are TRBV12-3 or TRBV12-4 and TRBJ2-1; no definite D call. CDR3 length: 16 residues. V dropped 6 bases and J dropped 9 bases, with 24 bases sitting between them. In nucleotides, the CDR3 is TGTGCCAGCAGCCCGGCTTGGCTTAGTGGGAACGGTGAGCAGTTCTTC. This gives the protein CASSPAWLSGNGEQFF.

V is TRBV18 and J is TRBJ2-3, with 8 bases aligning to TRBD1. Trimming removed 3 bases from V and 5 bases from J; junction bases left unmatched: 7. From germline, CDR1 is KGHSH and CDR2 LQKENI. This CDR3 comprises 15 residues. CDR3 in DNA: TGTGCCAGCTCACCTAACAGGGGGAAGGGAGATACGCAGTATTTT. Residues: CASSPNRGKGDTQYF.